Detailed here is one T cell receptor (beta chain). This sample is drawn from a study of blood T cell repertoires in COVID-19. Study background: Some COVID-19 samples were acute and others convalescent; all came from the United States, Italy and Spain. T cells, B-cell-depleted T cells, or PBMCs supplied cDNA or gDNA.

Per the original methods: Researchers report that nucleated cell counts were estimated from reference gene primer amplification. Generated by immunoSEQ multiplex PCR, the TCRdb table keeps only in-frame clones and is missing some. V, J and clone size are those of that table, while D and trimming were read from the DNA. Of about 200,000 clones in the sample, 89% were seen once. CDR1 and CDR2 (germline): SGHVS, FQNEAQ. The CDR3 totals 15 residues. Germline trimming cut 6 bases from V and 7 bases from J; bases unmatched to any gene: 11. The sample comprised peripheral blood. This clonotype was obtained from a man between 35 and 55 years old with acute or convalescent COVID-19. V gene TRBV7-8 combines with J gene TRBJ2-7, with TRBD1 matching 11 bases. In nucleotides, the CDR3 is TGTGCCAGCAGGACCGGGACAGGGGGTATGGGGGAGCAGTACTTC. Protein product: CASRTGTGGMGEQYF.